This TCR beta chain was captured in a study of blood T cell repertoires in COVID-19. Study details: Samples of COVID-19 (acute and convalescent) were obtained from the United States, Italy and Spain. T cells, B-cell-depleted T cells, or PBMCs supplied cDNA or gDNA.

V gave up 2 bases and J gave up 4 bases, with 13 bases separating them. This CDR3 is 15 amino acids long. From germline, CDR1 is SGHRS and CDR2 YFSETQ. Authors' methods: Amplified reference gene primers provided the basis for estimating nucleated cell counts. The method was immunoSEQ multiplex PCR; TCRdb's version includes in-frame clones alone and lacks a portion of them. V, J and clone size reflect that table, while D and trimming were determined from the DNA. The repertoire includes around 86,000 clones, more than 80% of them detected once, and about 29% sits in the top ten. The sequencing sample was made of peripheral blood. This chain connects TRBV5-1 to TRBJ1-3, with unresolved D. This TCR derives from an elderly woman with acute or convalescent COVID-19. The CDR3 sequence: CASSFGGGSGNTIYF. The CDR3 region has the DNA TGCGCCAGCAGCTTTGGCGGAGGGTCCGGAAACACCATATATTTT.